The clone carrying this T cell receptor (beta chain) was observed a handful of times. This CDR3 is built from 16 residues. V gave up 3 bases and J gave up 1 base, with 15 bases separating them. Germline V gene lookup returns CDR1 LGHNT and CDR2 FRNRAP. In TCRdb, the 5' RACE reads were re-called with MiXCR into one record per CDR3 protein. Of under 75,000 distinct CDR3 sequences in the sample, roughly an eighth were seen once. This entry is derived from a study of early T cells in non-severe SARS-CoV-2 infection. This chain uses TRBV12-5 with TRBJ1-2; D unresolved. Material: whole blood. The receptor comes from an adult who was a healthcare worker with PCR-confirmed SARS-CoV-2 infection or an uninfected control (not recorded which). CDR3 sequence: CASGFTASKINYGYTF. The CDR3 DNA reads as TGTGCTAGTGGTTTTACCGCCTCGAAAATTAACTATGGCTACACCTTC.